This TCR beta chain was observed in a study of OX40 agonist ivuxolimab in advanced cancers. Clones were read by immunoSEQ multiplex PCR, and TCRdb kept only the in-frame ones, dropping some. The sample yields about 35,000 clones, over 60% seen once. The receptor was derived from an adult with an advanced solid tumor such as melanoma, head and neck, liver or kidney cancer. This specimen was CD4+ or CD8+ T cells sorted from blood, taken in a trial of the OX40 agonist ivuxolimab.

CDR3 sequence: CASSYGQGNTEAFF. In nucleotides, the CDR3 is TGTGCCAGCAGCTACGGACAGGGGAACACTGAAGCTTTCTTT. The chain is built from TRBV4-2 and TRBJ1-1; 8 nucleotides align to TRBD1. The CDR3 consists of 14 residues. The V gene end was trimmed by 5 bases and the J gene end by 1 base; junction bases not matched to a gene: 3. Per the germline V gene, CDR1 is LGHNA and CDR2 is YNFKEQ.